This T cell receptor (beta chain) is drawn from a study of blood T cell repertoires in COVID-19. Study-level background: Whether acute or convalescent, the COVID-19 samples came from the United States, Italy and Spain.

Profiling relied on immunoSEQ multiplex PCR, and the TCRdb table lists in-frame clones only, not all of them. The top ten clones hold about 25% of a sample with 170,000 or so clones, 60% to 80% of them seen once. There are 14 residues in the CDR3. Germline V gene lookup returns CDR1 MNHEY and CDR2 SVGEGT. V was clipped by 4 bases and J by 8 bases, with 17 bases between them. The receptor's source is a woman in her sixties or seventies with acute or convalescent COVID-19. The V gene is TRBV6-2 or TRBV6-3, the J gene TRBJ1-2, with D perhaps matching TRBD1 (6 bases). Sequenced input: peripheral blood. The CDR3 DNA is TGTGCCAGCAGTTCGCGGACCACAGGGCCGGGCTACACCTTC. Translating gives CASSSRTTGPGYTF.